These 6 T cell receptor beta chains were all obtained from the same sample, sequenced in a study of tumor-infiltrating lymphocytes in oesophageal squamous cell carcinoma. Via MiXCR, TCRdb re-called the PCR reads, giving one row per CDR3 protein. The sample records approximately 15,000 distinct CDR3 sequences, 40% to 65% being singletons. The specimen was esophageal tumor tissue. The receptors originated from a male donor with esophageal squamous cell carcinoma.

The chain is built from TRBV10-3 and TRBJ2-7, with 13 nucleotides matching TRBD2. J was trimmed by 0 bases and V by 3 bases; bases with no gene match: 2. The length of the CDR3 is 16 residues. The V gene's germline CDR1 is ENHRY and CDR2 SYGVKD. The CDR3 nucleotides read TGTGCCATCAGTGACAGACTAGCGGGAGGCTCCTACGAGCAGTACTTC. This gives the protein CAISDRLAGGSYEQYF.

This clonotype turned up a few times. The chain carries TRBV6-4 and TRBJ2-1; 10 nucleotides match TRBD2. Germline trimming cut 4 bases from V and 3 bases from J; bases unmatched to any gene: 12. In germline, CDR1 is MRHNA, CDR2 SNTAGT. The CDR3 is 18 residues long. CDR3 sequence (DNA): TGTGCCAGCAGTGCGGCTAGCGGGAGATGGCCACGCTACAATGAGCAGTTCTTC. Encoded protein: CASSAASGRWPRYNEQFF.

This clonotype was seen a few times. This chain links TRBV11-3 with TRBJ2-7; D unresolved. Germline V gives CDR1 SGHNT, CDR2 YENEEA. CDR3 size: 14 residues. V was clipped by 6 bases and J by 2 bases, with 14 bases between them. CDR3 protein: CASRSRFSPYEQYF. CDR3 nucleotides: TGTGCCAGCAGGTCTAGATTTTCTCCCTACGAGCAGTACTTC.

This clonotype is medium-sized (0.01 to 0.1%). V gene TRBV7-8 combines with J gene TRBJ2-5; the D gene is possibly TRBD1 (6 bases). This CDR3 has 16 residues. With 5 bases removed from V and 5 bases from J, the gap between germline ends came to 21 bases. Germline V gene lookup returns CDR1 SGHVS and CDR2 FQNEAQ. The CDR3 spells CASSRSRGNLGETQYF. CDR3 sequence (DNA): TGTGCCAGCAGCCGCTCCAGGGGCAACTTGGGGGAGACCCAGTACTTC.

For the CDR3, the DNA is TGTGCCAGCAGCTTAGACAGAACCTACAATGAGCAGTTCTTC. As protein: CASSLDRTYNEQFF. The V gene is TRBV11-3, the J gene TRBJ2-1; D is unresolved. The V gene lost 0 bases and the J gene lost 2 bases, with 5 bases spanning the gap. Germline V gives CDR1 SGHNT, CDR2 YENEEA. The CDR3 runs to 14 residues.

The gene calls are TRBV27 and TRBJ2-4; D is perhaps TRBD1 (6 bases). The last part of the DNA fits TRBJ2-5 better; the J call may be wrong. The length of the CDR3 is 14 residues. The germline V gene has CDR1 MNHEY and CDR2 SMNVEV (reference sequence). CDR3 protein: CASSKLGQQETQYF. Here the CDR3 DNA reads TGTGCCAGCAGTAAACTCGGACAGCAAGAGACCCAGTACTTC.